This T cell receptor (beta chain) was found in a study of spatial heterogeneity in lung cancer. General observations from the study: It was found that expanded intratumoral alpha and beta TCR counts tracked tumor mutation counts. Coverage of tumor T cells, an estimated figure, was approximately 7.4% for alpha and approximately 13% for beta chains.

This clonotype was seen many times. What it recognizes is unknown. V shed 4 bases and J 7 bases; nucleotides not matched to a gene: 4. There are 13 residues in the CDR3. Germline V gene lookup returns CDR1 SGHRS and CDR2 YFSETQ. One entry per CDR3 protein, called by TCRdb with MiXCR from the 5' RACE reads. Found here are 25,000 to 30,000 distinct CDR3 sequences, about 6.6% of them singletons; the top ten hold approximately 25%. The sample's time point: sample taken at primary tumor resection. The study sequenced unsorted whole RNA from tumor, nontumor lung or frozen PBMC. This specimen consisted of lung tumor tissue, obtained at surgery. This receptor was identified in a male donor with early-stage non-small cell lung cancer. V is TRBV5-1 and J is TRBJ2-2; 7 nucleotides match TRBD1. The CDR3 region is CASSADRDGELFF. The CDR3 DNA reads TGCGCCAGCAGCGCCGACAGGGACGGGGAGCTGTTTTTT.